A single sample gave rise to the 28 T cell receptor beta chains below, sequenced in a study of OX40 agonist ivuxolimab in advanced cancers. Only in-frame clones appear in the TCRdb table, and some are missing; sequencing was by immunoSEQ multiplex PCR. In the table there are approximately 70,000 clones, 75% to 80% of which are singletons. The sample in question was CD4+ or CD8+ T cells sorted from blood, obtained in a trial of the OX40 agonist ivuxolimab. These receptors all stem from an adult with an advanced solid tumor such as melanoma, head and neck, liver or kidney cancer.

The rearrangement uses TRBV7-3 and TRBJ2-2; no clear D. Per the germline V gene, CDR1 is SGHTA and CDR2 is FQGTGA. CDR3 length: 14 residues. V gave up 1 base and J gave up 0 bases, with 3 bases separating them. CDR3 sequence reads: CASSLSTNTGELFF. In DNA, the CDR3 is TGTGCCAGCAGCTTAAGCACGAACACCGGGGAGCTGTTTTTT.

This chain uses TRBV4-1 with TRBJ1-6, with D maybe TRBD1 (6 bases). The CDR3 loop spans 16 amino acids. V was clipped by 1 base and J by 7 bases, with 14 bases between them. In germline, CDR1 is MGHRA, CDR2 YSYEKL. The CDR3 sequence is CASSQALRGMNSPLHF. In DNA form, the CDR3 reads TGCGCCAGCAGCCAAGCGCTCAGGGGTATGAATTCACCCCTCCACTTT.

The chain is built from TRBV10-3 and TRBJ1-3; D is perhaps TRBD1 (5 bases). The germline CDR1 and CDR2 sequences are ENHRY and SYGVKD. The V and J ends lost 0 bases and 0 bases respectively, with 9 bases between them. CDR3 size: 16 residues. CDR3 coding DNA: TGTGCCATCAGTGAGTCGCCGGACACCTCTGGAAACACCATATATTTT. This translates into CAISESPDTSGNTIYF.

The rearrangement links TRBV30 to TRBJ2-5; 10 bases are shared with TRBD1. J lost 4 bases, V lost 2 bases, and 7 bases had no gene match. This CDR3 contains 15 residues. CDR1 and CDR2 (germline): GTSNPN, SVGIG (reference sequence). CDR3 region: CAWSPGQGGLETQYF. The DNA for the CDR3 is TGTGCCTGGAGTCCCGGACAGGGGGGTTTAGAGACCCAGTACTTC. Based on the CDR3 plus reference TRBV30 and TRBJ2-5, the full variable domain is SQTIHQWPATLVQPVGSPLSLECTVEGTSNPNLYWYRQAAGRGLQLLFYSVGIGQISSEVPQNLSASRPQDRQFILSSKKLLLSDSGFYLCAWSPGQGGLETQYFGPGTRLLVL.

The rearrangement joins TRBV5-6 to TRBJ2-5, with D possibly TRBD1 on 7 matching bases. V was pared by 5 bases and J by 4 bases, with 15 bases between. This CDR3 is 14 amino acids long. Germline lookup yields CDR1 SGHDT and CDR2 YYEEEE. CDR3 coding DNA: TGTGCCAGCAGTCGGGGGACAGAAGGAGAGACCCAGTACTTC. It translates to CASSRGTEGETQYF.

The rearrangement joins TRBV10-3 to TRBJ1-1; D is perhaps TRBD1 (6 bases). Germline V CDR1 and CDR2: ENHRY, SYGVKD. Trimming removed 4 bases from V and 2 bases from J, with 11 bases in between. This CDR3 has 14 residues. CDR3 sequence: CAISATGFNTEAFF. Here the CDR3 DNA reads TGTGCCATCAGTGCCACAGGGTTTAACACTGAAGCTTTCTTT.

The genes are TRBV2 and TRBJ2-4, with a tentative D call TRBD1 (5 bases). The CDR3 consists of 13 residues. V was pared by 7 bases and J by 0 bases, with 7 bases between. The germline V gene has CDR1 SNHLY and CDR2 FYNNEI. The CDR3 bases are TGTGCCAGCAATGGACAAGCCAAAAACATTCAGTACTTC. It translates to CASNGQAKNIQYF.

This chain connects TRBV9 to TRBJ1-4; D uncertain. V lost 0 bases and J lost 4, with 10 bases in between. The CDR3 has 15 residues. CDR1 is SGDLS and CDR2 is YYNGEE in the germline V gene. CDR3: CASSVGPRNNEKLFF. The DNA of the CDR3 is TGTGCCAGCAGCGTAGGACCGAGGAATAATGAAAAACTGTTTTTT. Together with reference TRBV9 and TRBJ1-4, the CDR3 gives the full variable domain: DSGVTQTPKHLITATGQRVTLRCSPRSGDLSVYWYQQSLDQGLQFLIQYYNGEERAKGNILERFSAQQFPDLHSELNLSSLELGDSALYFCASSVGPRNNEKLFFGSGTQLSVL.

The chain links TRBV19 to TRBJ2-3; D is unclear. V lost 6 bases to trimming and J lost 0 bases, with 4 bases between them. CDR3 size: 12 residues. Germline CDR1 is LNHDA and CDR2 is SQIVND (reference sequence). CDR3 sequence (DNA): TGTGCCAGTAGCGGCAGCACAGATACGCAGTATTTT. Protein: CASSGSTDTQYF.

This chain connects TRBV5-8 to TRBJ2-5, with D possibly TRBD2 on 6 matching bases. V lost 4 bases and J 3 bases, leaving 10 bases between the germline ends. Germline-derived CDR1 and CDR2 are SGHTS and YDEGEE. The CDR3 contains 13 residues. The CDR3 region is CASSLWGEETQYF. DNA of the CDR3: TGTGCCAGCAGCCTCTGGGGGGAAGAGACCCAGTACTTC.

The rearrangement links TRBV6-1 to TRBJ1-5; maybe TRBD1 (6 bases). Trimming left V 4 bases short and J 13 bases short, with 14 bases between. The CDR3 consists of 12 residues. Looked up from germline, CDR1 is MNHNS and CDR2 is SASEGT. CDR3 amino acids: CASSAQTDSQHF. The CDR3, as DNA: TGTGCCAGCAGTGCCCAAACGGACAGTCAGCATTTT.

The sample holds a few counts of this clone. The chain links TRBV19 to TRBJ2-1; 10 nucleotides align to TRBD2. Germline V gene sequence: CDR1 LNHDA, CDR2 SQIVND (reference sequence). The J segment lost 4 bases and the V segment lost 2 bases, leaving 5 bases of the junction unmatched. The CDR3 runs to 16 residues. This chain's CDR3 is CASSIQASGGYNEQFF. For the CDR3, the DNA is TGTGCCAGTAGTATACAGGCTAGCGGGGGATACAATGAGCAGTTCTTC.

V usage is TRBV19 and J usage is TRBJ1-5, with D hard to call. Between the trimmed V and J ends, which lost 5 bases and 7 bases, there was a span of 12 bases. The CDR3 contains 13 residues. The V gene's germline CDR1 is LNHDA and CDR2 SQIVND (reference sequence). As DNA, the CDR3 is TGTGCCAGTAGTTCTGCGGTCTTGCAGCCCCAGCATTTT. Translating gives CASSSAVLQPQHF.

CDR3 sequence reads: CASSELYTQYF. The CDR3 DNA reads TGCGCCAGCAGTGAGCTGTATACGCAGTATTTT. The J gene is TRBJ2-3, the V gene TRBV10-2; D not certain. The CDR3 consists of 11 residues. Germline CDR1 is WSHSY and CDR2 is SAAADI. Trimming took off 2 bases at V and 7 bases at J, with 4 bases between the two ends.

J is TRBJ1-1 and V is TRBV10-2, with unresolved D. The ends were cut back, 7 bases at V and 1 base at J, with 16 bases in the middle. Germline loops: CDR1 WSHSY, CDR2 SAAADI. This CDR3 region has 15 residues. CDR3 region: CASKERPFSNTEAFF. CDR3 bases: TGCGCCAGCAAAGAGAGACCTTTTTCGAACACTGAAGCTTTCTTT.

CDR3 DNA sequence: TGTGCCAGCAGCCAAGACAGGCTAACTGGAAACACCATATATTTT. Its protein is CASSQDRLTGNTIYF. This chain links TRBV5-5 with TRBJ1-3; D possibly corresponds to TRBD1 (6 bases). Trimming left V 4 bases short and J 2 bases short, with 13 bases between. CDR1 is SGHKS and CDR2 is YYEKEE in the germline V gene (reference sequence). There are 15 residues in the CDR3.

The CDR3: CASSKDGTLGVFSYTF. Here the CDR3 DNA reads TGTGCCAGCAGTAAAGACGGGACTCTTGGGGTATTTAGCTACACCTTC. The V gene is TRBV2, the J gene TRBJ1-2; perhaps TRBD1 as D (5 bases). The CDR3 extends over 16 amino acids. Germline V gives CDR1 SNHLY, CDR2 FYNNEI. V was clipped by 5 bases and J by 9 bases, with 25 bases between them.

This clone was recorded a few times. The chain uses TRBV27 and TRBJ2-1; maybe TRBD1 (5 bases). The CDR3 spans 15 residues. Germline assignment: CDR1 MNHEY and CDR2 SMNVEV (reference sequence). Between the trimmed V and J ends, which lost 5 bases and 4 bases, there was a span of 15 bases. CDR3 bases: TGTGCCAGCAGTCCGACAGCCCTATATTACAATGAGCAGTTCTTC. Amino acid sequence: CASSPTALYYNEQFF.

V and J are TRBV5-8 and TRBJ2-5, with TRBD1 matching 9 bases. V lost 3 bases to trimming and J lost 3 bases; unmatched junction nucleotides: 0. Germline CDR1 is SGHTS and CDR2 is YDEGEE. The CDR3 has 13 amino acids. The CDR3 sequence: CASSWDREETQYF. The CDR3 nucleotides are TGTGCCAGCAGCTGGGACAGGGAAGAGACCCAGTACTTC.

This clone has more than one count but fewer than ten. The V gene is TRBV9, the J gene TRBJ1-1; unclear D gene. Trimming took 0 bases from V and 4 from J, leaving 13 bases between them. The germline V gene has CDR1 SGDLS and CDR2 YYNGEE. The CDR3 has 15 amino acids. The CDR3 sequence is CASSVGLAARTEAFF. The DNA of the CDR3 is TGTGCCAGCAGCGTAGGTTTGGCCGCCCGCACTGAAGCTTTCTTT.

The V call is TRBV7-3, the J call TRBJ1-2; no reliable D call. The germline V gene has CDR1 SGHTA and CDR2 FQGTGA. V was pared by 1 base and J by 7 bases, with 10 bases between. This CDR3 has 13 amino acids. The chain's CDR3 is CASSLIGSGGYTF. As DNA, the CDR3 is TGTGCCAGCAGCTTAATTGGTTCCGGTGGCTACACCTTC.

The genes are TRBV10-3 and TRBJ2-3, with D possibly being TRBD2 (7 bases). Germline values: CDR1 ENHRY, CDR2 SYGVKD. Trimming removed 6 bases at V and 5 bases at J, with 18 bases between. The CDR3 contains 15 residues. The CDR3 loop reads CAIRTAGAPVDTQYF. The CDR3 DNA follows: TGTGCCATCAGAACGGCGGGGGCCCCCGTAGATACGCAGTATTTT.

The chain recombines TRBV2 with TRBJ2-7, with D uncertain. CDR3 length: 14 residues. Trimming took off 4 bases at V and 4 bases at J, with 14 bases between the two ends. Germline assignment: CDR1 SNHLY and CDR2 FYNNEI. CDR3 in amino acids: CASSASQAFYEQYF. CDR3 sequence (DNA): TGTGCCAGCAGTGCCAGCCAGGCTTTTTACGAGCAGTACTTC.

CDR3 DNA sequence: TGTGCCAGCAGCCCCGGGGCAGGGGCCTACGAGCAGTACTTC. Its protein is CASSPGAGAYEQYF. The gene calls are TRBV7-9 and TRBJ2-7; a possible D gene is TRBD1 (6 bases). Germline V gene sequence: CDR1 SEHNR, CDR2 FQNEAQ (reference sequence). Between the trimmed V and J ends, which lost 5 bases and 2 bases, there was a span of 13 bases. This CDR3 has 14 residues.

The chain joins TRBV6-1 to TRBJ1-1; D may be TRBD1 (6 bases). CDR3 size: 13 residues. Trimming removed 6 bases at V and 3 bases at J, with 11 bases between. Germline V gene data show CDR1 as MNHNS and CDR2 as SASEGT. The CDR3 sequence is CASSRGGDTEAFF. The CDR3 DNA reads TGTGCCAGCAGCAGGGGTGGGGACACTGAAGCTTTCTTT.

V usage is TRBV4-2 and J usage is TRBJ1-1; 9 positions match TRBD1. This CDR3 comprises 15 residues. The junction had 9 bases not matched to a gene; V was cut back by 4 bases and J by 6 bases. Per the germline V gene, CDR1 is LGHNA and CDR2 is YNFKEQ. The CDR3 is CASSREQGAQAEAFF. CDR3 coding DNA: TGTGCCAGCAGCCGCGAACAGGGGGCGCAGGCTGAAGCTTTCTTT.

This clone was recorded once. The V gene is TRBV29-1, the J gene TRBJ2-2; TRBD2 aligns across 9 bases. With V trimmed by 7 bases and J by 3 bases, 6 bases remained unmatched. Per germline, CDR1 SQVTM and CDR2 ANQGSEA. The CDR3 has 14 residues. The CDR3 spells CSGRRGGDTGELFF. The CDR3 nucleotides are TGCAGCGGCCGGCGGGGGGGCGACACCGGGGAGCTGTTTTTT.

CDR3: CASSLSNRDRVGYTEAFF. CDR3 bases: TGCGCCAGCAGCTTGTCTAATAGGGACAGGGTTGGGTACACTGAAGCTTTCTTT. The rearrangement links TRBV5-1 to TRBJ1-1; 9 nucleotides line up with TRBD1. Germline V gene lookup returns CDR1 SGHRS and CDR2 YFSETQ. Trimming removed 1 base from V and 3 bases from J; junction bases left unmatched: 13. The CDR3 runs 18 residues.